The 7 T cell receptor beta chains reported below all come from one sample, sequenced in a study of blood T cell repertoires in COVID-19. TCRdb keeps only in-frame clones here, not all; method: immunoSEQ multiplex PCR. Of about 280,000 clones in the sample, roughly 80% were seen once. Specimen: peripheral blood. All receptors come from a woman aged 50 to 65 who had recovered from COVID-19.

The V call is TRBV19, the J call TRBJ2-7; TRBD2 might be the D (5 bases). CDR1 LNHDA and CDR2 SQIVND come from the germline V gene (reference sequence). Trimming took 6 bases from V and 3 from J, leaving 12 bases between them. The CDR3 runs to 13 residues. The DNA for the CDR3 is TGTGCCAGTAGGGTGGCGGGTCGCTACGAGCAGTACTTC. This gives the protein CASRVAGRYEQYF.

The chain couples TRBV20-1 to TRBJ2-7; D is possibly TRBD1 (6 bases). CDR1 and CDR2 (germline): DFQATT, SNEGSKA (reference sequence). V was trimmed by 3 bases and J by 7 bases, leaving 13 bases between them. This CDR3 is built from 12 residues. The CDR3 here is CSASRQGFEQYF. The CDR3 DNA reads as TGCAGTGCTAGTAGGCAGGGGTTTGAGCAGTACTTC.

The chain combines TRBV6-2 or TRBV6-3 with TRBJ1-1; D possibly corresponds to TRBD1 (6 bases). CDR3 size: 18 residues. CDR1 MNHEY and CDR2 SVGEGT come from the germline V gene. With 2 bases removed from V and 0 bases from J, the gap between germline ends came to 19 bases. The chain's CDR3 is CASSYRHPLGHMNTEAFF. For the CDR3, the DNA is TGTGCCAGCAGTTACCGCCACCCGTTGGGACACATGAACACTGAAGCTTTCTTT.

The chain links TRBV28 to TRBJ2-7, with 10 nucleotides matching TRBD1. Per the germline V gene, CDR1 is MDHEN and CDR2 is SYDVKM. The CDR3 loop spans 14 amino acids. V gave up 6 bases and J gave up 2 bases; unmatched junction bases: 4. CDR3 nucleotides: TGTGCCAGCAGAGGGGACAGGGGCCCCTACGAGCAGTACTTC. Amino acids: CASRGDRGPYEQYF.

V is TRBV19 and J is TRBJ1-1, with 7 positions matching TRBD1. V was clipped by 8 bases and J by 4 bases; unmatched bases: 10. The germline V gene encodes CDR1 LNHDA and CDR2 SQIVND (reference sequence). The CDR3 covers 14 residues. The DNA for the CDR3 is TGTGCCAGTTCCGTGGCAGGGGGTATCACTGAAGCTTTCTTT. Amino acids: CASSVAGGITEAFF.

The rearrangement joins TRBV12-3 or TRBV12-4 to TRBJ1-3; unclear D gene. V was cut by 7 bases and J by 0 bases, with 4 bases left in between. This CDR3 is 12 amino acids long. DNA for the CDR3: TGTGCCAGCATCTCCTCTGGAAACACCATATATTTT. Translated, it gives CASISSGNTIYF.

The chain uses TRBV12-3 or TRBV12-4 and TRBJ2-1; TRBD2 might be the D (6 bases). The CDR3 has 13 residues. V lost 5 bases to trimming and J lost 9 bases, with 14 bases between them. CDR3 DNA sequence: TGTGCCAGCAGTCGGGACTCCTGGGTTGAGCAGTTCTTC. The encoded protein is CASSRDSWVEQFF.